One sample yielded the 30 T cell receptor beta chains listed below, sequenced in a study of human T cells and chemical hapten exposure. Indicated time point: patch test 2, 6 weeks after DPC sensitization. Treatment denoted: therapeutic diphenylcyclopropenone sensitization with weekly scalp DPC. MiXCR, run by TCRdb on the RACE reads, gives a single entry per CDR3 protein. The sample shows under 450,000 distinct CDR3 sequences, about 6% of them seen only once. Specimen: whole blood, collected in connection with sensitization to the hapten diphenylcyclopropenone (DPC). The receptors were sampled from a woman younger than 35 with alopecia areata. Some clones in this sample may be carry-over from other donors' samples.

This clonotype was seen a handful of times. V gene TRBV6-5 combines with J gene TRBJ1-6; D gene unclear. The CDR3 sequence is 12 residues long. Germline V gene sequence: CDR1 MNHEY, CDR2 SVGAGI. The V end lost 6 bases, the J end lost 7 bases, and 7 bases lay between the germline ends. CDR3 in DNA: TGTGCCAGCAGGGTGGAAAATTCACCCCTCCACTTT. The encoded protein is CASRVENSPLHF.

This clonotype was seen repeatedly, ten times or more. This rearrangement joins TRBV2 to TRBJ2-3; D is uncertain. Germline assignment: CDR1 SNHLY and CDR2 FYNNEI. Trimming cost V 5 bases and J 3 bases, with 15 bases left between them. There are 15 residues in the CDR3. The CDR3 DNA follows: TGTGCCAGCAGTCCACCTTTTCCCGAGACAGATACGCAGTATTTT. Its translation: CASSPPFPETDTQYF. The whole variable domain, filled in from reference TRBV2 and TRBJ2-3, reads EPEVTQTPSHQVTQMGQEVILRCVPISNHLYFYWYRQILGQKVEFLVSFYNNEISEKSEIFDDQFSVERPDGSNFTLKIRSTKLEDSAMYFCASSPPFPETDTQYFGPGTRLTVL.

This clonotype showed up many times. The V call is TRBV20-1, the J call TRBJ1-4, with TRBD1 identical over 8 bases. CDR3 length: 14 amino acids. CDR1 DFQATT and CDR2 SNEGSKA come from the germline V gene (reference sequence). V was pared by 6 bases and J by 6 bases, with 9 bases of the junction left unmatched. The CDR3 DNA is TGCAGTGCCTTTCCAGGGGGCAATCATGAAAAACTGTTTTTT. As protein: CSAFPGGNHEKLFF.

This clonotype was counted only a few times. The genes are TRBV4-3 and TRBJ2-1; tentatively, D is TRBD2 (7 bases). Trimming took 2 bases from V and 2 from J, leaving 13 bases between them. The CDR3 is made up of 16 amino acids. Germline lookup yields CDR1 LGHNA and CDR2 YSLEER. The CDR3 bases are TGCGCCAGCAGCCAAAGTAGGGGGGGGGCCTACAATGAGCAGTTCTTC. Translated: CASSQSRGGAYNEQFF.

This clonotype appeared many times. The V call is TRBV6-4, the J call TRBJ1-5, with 10 positions matching TRBD1. Germline V gene data show CDR1 as MRHNA and CDR2 as SNTAGT. This CDR3 has 15 residues. The V gene end was trimmed by 3 bases and the J gene end by 7 bases; junction bases not matched to a gene: 6. This CDR3 is CASSDGTGDGQPQHF. CDR3 DNA sequence: TGTGCCAGCAGTGATGGGACAGGGGACGGCCAGCCCCAGCATTTT.

The rearrangement links TRBV6-1 to TRBJ1-6; 7 bases line up with TRBD1. CDR3 length equals 15 residues. The germline CDR1 and CDR2 sequences are MNHNS and SASEGT. V trimming: 6 bases; J trimming: 11 bases; junction bases outside the gene matches: 13. The CDR3 loop reads CASRTQGSPRAPLHF. In nucleotides, the CDR3 is TGTGCCAGCAGGACACAGGGGTCCCCTAGAGCACCCCTCCACTTT.

This clonotype was observed many times. The chain combines TRBV12-3 or TRBV12-4 with TRBJ1-5; no definite D call. The CDR3 spans 14 residues. V lost 2 bases and J lost 0, with 5 bases in between. Written as DNA, the CDR3 is TGTGCCAGCAGTTTACATTCTAGCAATCAGCCCCAGCATTTT. Encoded protein: CASSLHSSNQPQHF.

This clonotype occurred a few times. CDR3 residues: CASRGTGGRYTF. CDR3 DNA: TGTGCCAGCAGGGGGACAGGGGGACGCTACACCTTC. The chain links TRBV28 to TRBJ1-2; the match to TRBD1 covers 11 bases. The CDR3 length is 12 residues. The J segment lost 9 bases and the V segment lost 6 bases, leaving 3 bases of the junction unmatched. The germline V gene encodes CDR1 MDHEN and CDR2 SYDVKM.

A few counts support this clonotype. The chain employs TRBV10-3 and TRBJ2-3, with D perhaps TRBD1 (6 bases). V lost 11 bases and J lost 2, with 20 bases in between. CDR1 and CDR2 (germline): ENHRY, SYGVKD. The CDR3 extends over 15 amino acids. For the CDR3, the DNA is TGTGCCTCTTCACGTGAGGGACATGTCACAGATACGCAGTATTTT. It yields the protein CASSREGHVTDTQYF.

This clonotype was counted a few times. The rearrangement links TRBV29-1 to TRBJ2-7, with D tentatively TRBD2 (6 bases). The V end was cut by 3 bases, the J end by 10 bases, with 16 bases between. Germline CDR1 SQVTM, CDR2 ANQGSEA. The length of the CDR3 is 12 residues. The CDR3, as DNA: TGCAGCGTTGACGGCGGGGCCACCGGTCAGTACTTC. This gives the protein CSVDGGATGQYF.

The CDR3 DNA reads TGTGCCAGCAGTTCTACGAAGGATGAGCAGTTCTTC. It is translated as CASSSTKDEQFF. The chain links TRBV6-2 or TRBV6-3 to TRBJ2-1, with D uncertain. The germline V gene has CDR1 MNHEY and CDR2 SVGEGT. Between the trimmed V and J ends, which lost 4 bases and 8 bases, there was a span of 9 bases. This CDR3 contains 12 residues.

This clonotype was seen more than once but under ten times. This chain links TRBV11-1 with TRBJ1-1; possibly TRBD1 for D (5 bases). CDR1 SGHAT and CDR2 FQDESV come from the germline V gene (reference sequence). V shed 5 bases and J shed 8 bases, with 15 bases lying between them. The CDR3 spans 13 residues. In DNA, the CDR3 is TGTGCCAGCAGCGCTAGGGGAACCGCCGAAGCTTTCTTT. Protein sequence: CASSARGTAEAFF.

This clonotype was seen more than once but under ten times. V is TRBV5-1 and J is TRBJ2-7, with D possibly being TRBD1 (6 bases). This CDR3 is built from 16 residues. V gave up 1 base and J gave up 0 bases, with 14 bases separating them. Per germline, CDR1 SGHRS and CDR2 YFSETQ. The CDR3 here is CASSLSGQSYSYEQYF. The CDR3, as DNA: TGCGCCAGCAGCTTGTCTGGACAGTCCTACTCCTACGAGCAGTACTTC.

This clonotype was detected a few times. The chain employs TRBV27 and TRBJ1-1; D is uncertain. Germline V lookup: CDR1 MNHEY, CDR2 SMNVEV (reference sequence). V was trimmed by 4 bases and J by 2 bases, leaving 17 bases between them. CDR3 size: 16 residues. CDR3 region: CASSSRDIRRNTEAFF. CDR3 DNA sequence: TGTGCCAGCAGTTCGAGAGACATCAGACGAAACACTGAAGCTTTCTTT.

This clonotype has just a few counts. The J gene is TRBJ1-2, the V gene TRBV14; perhaps TRBD1 as D (6 bases). In germline, CDR1 is SGHDN, CDR2 FVKESK. This CDR3 contains 14 residues. Deletions cut 4 bases from V and 1 base from J, with 10 bases between. The CDR3 bases are TGTGCCAGCAGCCGGGCGGACAGTAACTATGGCTACACCTTC. Protein: CASSRADSNYGYTF.

In its sample, this clonotype was seen a few times. The chain links TRBV5-4 to TRBJ2-2; TRBD2 is a possible D gene (6 bases). Germline CDR1 is SGHNT and CDR2 is YYREEE (reference sequence). The CDR3 is made up of 15 amino acids. V gave up 0 bases and J gave up 4 bases, with 10 bases separating them. The CDR3 DNA sequence: TGTGCCAGCAGCTTGGGCGGGGTGATCACCGGGGAGCTGTTTTTT. This codes for CASSLGGVITGELFF.

The rearrangement uses TRBV19 and TRBJ2-7, with no clear D. V was clipped by 5 bases and J by 2 bases, with 13 bases between them. The CDR3 covers 14 residues. Germline-derived CDR1 and CDR2 are LNHDA and SQIVND (reference sequence). Here the CDR3 reads CASSSRSAAYEQYF. The CDR3 nucleotides are TGTGCCAGTAGTTCCCGAAGCGCAGCCTACGAGCAGTACTTC.

As to this clonotype: A read error is possible here, since a much larger clone lies one base away. The V gene is TRBV10-3, the J gene TRBJ1-2; unclear D gene. This CDR3 comprises 13 residues. CDR1 is ENHRY, CDR2 SYGVKD, per germline. CDR3 nucleotide sequence: TGTTCCATCAGTGAGGAGCACCCGTATGGCTACACCTTC. Protein sequence: CSISEEHPYGYTF.

This clonotype has at least ten counts. V usage is TRBV10-3 and J usage is TRBJ1-2; 8 nucleotides line up with TRBD1. The germline CDR1 and CDR2 sequences are ENHRY and SYGVKD. This CDR3 is built from 13 residues. J gave up 8 bases and V 7 bases, and 9 bases lay outside the gene matches. CDR3 sequence: CAINPGTGGGYTF. The CDR3 nucleotides are TGTGCCATCAACCCCGGGACAGGAGGGGGCTACACCTTC.

The rearrangement links TRBV6-2 or TRBV6-3 to TRBJ2-2; D remains unclear. CDR1 is MNHEY and CDR2 is SVGEGT in the germline V gene. The CDR3 runs to 14 residues. The V gene lost 6 bases and the J gene lost 7 bases, with 15 bases spanning the gap. CDR3 residues: CASSRRTADGELFF. In DNA form, the CDR3 reads TGTGCCAGCAGCCGAAGGACGGCGGACGGGGAGCTGTTTTTT.

This clonotype was picked up many times. Here the CDR3 reads CASSQEWLGGRSDGYTF. The CDR3 DNA is TGCGCCAGCAGCCAAGAGTGGTTGGGGGGCCGCTCCGATGGCTACACCTTC. J is TRBJ1-2 and V is TRBV4-3, with D tentatively TRBD1 (6 bases). The CDR3 runs to 17 residues. Trimming removed 0 bases from V and 6 bases from J, with 20 bases in between. Germline assignment: CDR1 LGHNA and CDR2 YSLEER.

The rearrangement uses TRBV5-4 and TRBJ1-1; no reliable D call. The CDR3 runs to 12 residues. V was cut by 3 bases and J by 3 bases, with 6 bases left in between. Per the germline V gene, CDR1 is SGHNT and CDR2 is YYREEE (reference sequence). DNA of the CDR3: TGTGCCAGCAGCTGGCCCGACACTGAAGCTTTCTTT. Encoded protein: CASSWPDTEAFF.

This clonotype was detected many times. The CDR3 coding sequence is TGTGCCAGCAGCTTAGATAGGTACAATGAGCAGTTCTTC. Translating gives CASSLDRYNEQFF. This rearrangement joins TRBV13 to TRBJ2-1; D is ambiguous. CDR3 length: 13 amino acids. In germline, CDR1 is PRHDT, CDR2 FYEKMQ (reference sequence). V shed 1 base and J shed 4 bases, with 5 bases lying between them.

This clonotype was detected ten times or more. The V and J genes are TRBV5-1 and TRBJ2-1, with D unclear. Germline CDR1 and CDR2: SGHRS and YFSETQ. The CDR3 contains 11 residues. V lost 5 bases to trimming and J lost 8 bases, with 8 bases between them. CDR3: CASRSEHEQFF. The CDR3 coding sequence is TGCGCCAGCAGGTCGGAACATGAGCAGTTCTTC.

CDR3 region: CASSQGGSSYNEQFF. The CDR3 region has the DNA TGTGCCAGCAGCCAAGGGGGAAGCTCCTACAATGAGCAGTTCTTC. The rearrangement uses TRBV3-1 and TRBJ2-1; the D is unclear. This CDR3 is built from 15 residues. Looked up from germline, CDR1 is LGHDT and CDR2 is YNNKEL (reference sequence). V was pared by 1 base and J by 0 bases, with 7 bases between.

This clonotype was detected only a few times. V usage is TRBV4-1 and J usage is TRBJ2-3; 8 positions match TRBD1. Germline loops: CDR1 MGHRA, CDR2 YSYEKL. V trimming: 0 bases; J trimming: 7 bases; junction bases outside the gene matches: 6. The length of the CDR3 is 15 residues. CDR3 amino acids: CASSQDTGTGYTQYF. Written as DNA, the CDR3 is TGCGCCAGCAGCCAAGATACCGGGACAGGCTATACGCAGTATTTT.

The J gene is TRBJ2-5, the V gene TRBV2; D is perhaps TRBD1 (6 bases). Trimming took off 7 bases at V and 5 bases at J, with 8 bases between the two ends. Germline V CDR1 and CDR2: SNHLY, FYNNEI. The CDR3 sequence is 11 residues long. This chain's CDR3 is CASNREETQYF. DNA of the CDR3: TGTGCCAGCAACAGGGAGGAGACCCAGTACTTC.

This clonotype showed up just a few times. J is TRBJ1-1 and V is TRBV11-3; no reliable D call. Germline V CDR1 and CDR2: SGHNT, YENEEA. V was pared by 5 bases and J by 4 bases, with 11 bases between. The CDR3 extends over 13 amino acids. The CDR3 DNA is TGTGCCAGCAGCCTTGGACCCCCCACTGAAGCTTTCTTT. It translates to CASSLGPPTEAFF. The complete variable domain, with remaining parts taken from reference TRBV11-3 and TRBJ1-1, reads EAGVVQSPRYKIIEKKQPVAFWCNPISGHNTLYWYLQNLGQGPELLIRYENEEAVDDSQLPKDRFSAERLKGVDSTLKIQPAELGDSAVYLCASSLGPPTEAFFGQGTRLTVV.

The chain combines TRBV5-1 with TRBJ2-3, with 10 bases matching TRBD2. Germline loops: CDR1 SGHRS, CDR2 YFSETQ. CDR3 length: 15 residues. After removal of 7 bases from V and 6 bases from J, the junction contained 11 bases not matched to a gene. CDR3 nucleotides: TGCGCCAGCGGTCCGGGACTAGCGATCCAGGATACGCAGTATTTT. Translated: CASGPGLAIQDTQYF.

At least ten counts were recorded for this clonotype. CDR3 nucleotides: TGTGCCAGCAGCTCCTCGTATAATTCACCCCTCCACTTT. Translated: CASSSSYNSPLHF. The chain employs TRBV7-2 and TRBJ1-6, with unresolved D. From germline, CDR1 is SGHTA and CDR2 FQGNSA. This CDR3 has 13 amino acids. The V end lost 4 bases, the J end lost 4 bases, and 5 bases lay between the germline ends.